The rows below give T cell receptor beta chains drawn from one sample of a study of cytotoxic CD8 clonotypes in ibrutinib-treated CLL. The protocol was immunoSEQ multiplex PCR, while the TCRdb copy is restricted to in-frame clones and leaves out a portion. The table lists some 150,000 clones, approximately 77% of them singletons. Specimen: PBMCs, collected after 12 months of ibrutinib treatment. These receptors were collected from a human donor with chronic lymphocytic leukemia. Both conserved end residues are part of each CDR3. D genes are given only for firm matches. Clone sizes are given selectively: once, few, many, or a class where the clone is expanded.

TRBD2 few TRBJ2-1 TRBV6-1 CASSEAPSGSSYNEQFF TGTGCCAGCAGTGAAGCGCCTAGCGGGAGCTCCTACAATGAGCAGTTCTTC
TRBD2 . TRBJ2-2 TRBV30 CAWTGLAGNANTGELFF TGTGCCTGGACAGGACTAGCGGGCAACGCGAACACCGGGGAGCTGTTTTTT
. . TRBJ2-5 TRBV30 CAWNHALGRGTQYF TGTGCCTGGAACCACGCCCTAGGCAGGGGGACCCAGTACTTC
. . TRBJ2-4 TRBV4-1 CASSQDKVVRDITKNIQYF TGCGCCAGCAGCCAAGATAAGGTGGTCAGGGATATTACCAAAAACATTCAGTACTTC
. . TRBJ1-2 TRBV11-3 CASSFSGGYYGYTF TGTGCCAGCAGCTTCTCGGGGGGCTACTATGGCTACACCTTC
TRBD1 once TRBJ2-1 TRBV19 CASGRDRGREQFF TGTGCCAGTGGTAGGGACAGGGGACGCGAGCAGTTCTTC
. . TRBJ2-5 TRBV6-1 CASMKDRIQETQYF TGTGCCAGCATGAAAGACAGGATTCAAGAGACCCAGTACTTC
TRBD1 . TRBJ2-6 TRBV4-1 CASSQDWLRQGASGANVLTF TGCGCCAGCAGCCAAGATTGGTTGAGACAGGGGGCTAGTGGGGCCAACGTCCTGACTTTC
. . TRBJ2-2 TRBV10-3 CAISPWDLNTGELFF TGTGCCATCTCCCCCTGGGATCTCAACACCGGGGAGCTGTTTTTT
. . TRBJ2-7 TRBV28 CASSPHTRDEQYF TGTGCCAGCAGCCCTCATACACGGGACGAGCAGTACTTC
TRBD1 . TRBJ2-3 TRBV9 CASSKTTGSTDTQYF TGTGCCAGCAGCAAAACGACAGGGAGCACAGATACGCAGTATTTT
TRBD2 once TRBJ2-1 TRBV19 CASSIGLAKGNEQFF TGTGCCAGTAGTATAGGACTAGCGAAAGGCAATGAGCAGTTCTTC
. . TRBJ1-1 TRBV5-1 CASSLDRRNTEAFF TGCGCCAGCAGCTTGGACAGGAGAAACACTGAAGCTTTCTTT
TRBD2 . TRBJ2-7 TRBV15 CATSRDREGRYEQYF TGTGCCACCAGCAGAGATAGGGAGGGTAGATACGAGCAGTACTTC